The 10 T cell receptor beta chains below were found in one sample sequenced in a study of cytomegalovirus exposure and HLA in healthy donors. Primers for the PCR totalled 60 Vbeta and 13 Jbeta. Using immunoSEQ multiplex PCR, the repertoire was profiled, and TCRdb retains in-frame clones only, with some absent. The sample has fewer than 110,000 clones; over 70% are singletons. Sequencing was performed on PBMCs. These receptors were collected from a man aged 25-45 years in good health and CMV-seronegative.

This sequence joins TRBV15 and TRBJ2-7; possible D gene TRBD2, 7 bases. Per germline, CDR1 LNHNV and CDR2 YYDKDF (reference sequence). V was cut by 4 bases and J by 2 bases, with 15 bases left in between. This CDR3 contains 15 residues. The CDR3 protein is CATSISQGGTYEQYF. The CDR3 DNA is TGTGCCACCAGCATATCACAGGGAGGGACCTACGAGCAGTACTTC.

V usage is TRBV4-1 and J usage is TRBJ1-2, with a weak D call TRBD1 (6 bases). From germline, CDR1 is MGHRA and CDR2 YSYEKL. This CDR3 spans 15 amino acids. V dropped 4 bases and J dropped 4 bases, with 16 bases sitting between them. CDR3 sequence reads: CASSPTPQGFYGYTF. DNA for the CDR3: TGCGCCAGCAGCCCCACTCCACAGGGTTTCTATGGCTACACCTTC.

The chain links TRBV9 to TRBJ2-5; 10 bases line up with TRBD2. The CDR3 loop spans 16 amino acids. Germline loops: CDR1 SGDLS, CDR2 YYNGEE. The ends lost 3 bases at V and 4 bases at J; junction bases unmatched: 9. The CDR3 nucleotides are TGTGCCAGCAGCGCGGGACGACTAGCGGGCGGAGAGACCCAGTACTTC. Its translation: CASSAGRLAGGETQYF. The full variable domain, its missing parts supplied by reference TRBV9 and TRBJ2-5, is DSGVTQTPKHLITATGQRVTLRCSPRSGDLSVYWYQQSLDQGLQFLIQYYNGEERAKGNILERFSAQQFPDLHSELNLSSLELGDSALYFCASSAGRLAGGETQYFGPGTRLLVL.

The rearrangement joins TRBV7-6 to TRBJ2-2; the match to TRBD2 covers 11 bases. Germline trimming cut 4 bases from V and 0 bases from J; bases unmatched to any gene: 4. Germline V gives CDR1 SGHVS, CDR2 FNYEAQ. The length of the CDR3 is 17 residues. Here the CDR3 reads CASSWTSGHANTGELFF. The CDR3 DNA reads TGTGCCAGCAGCTGGACTAGCGGGCACGCGAACACCGGGGAGCTGTTTTTT.

The V call is TRBV28, the J call TRBJ2-7; no clear D gene. The CDR3 extends over 11 amino acids. With 4 bases removed from V and 4 bases from J, the gap between germline ends came to 5 bases. The V gene's germline CDR1 is MDHEN and CDR2 SYDVKM. CDR3 protein: CASSSPYEQYF. The CDR3 region has the DNA TGTGCCAGCAGTTCCCCTTACGAGCAGTACTTC.

The gene calls are TRBV11-2 and TRBJ2-1, with TRBD1 matching over 7 bases. Per the germline V gene, CDR1 is SGHAT and CDR2 is FQNNGV. The CDR3 contains 12 residues. V trimming: 8 bases; J trimming: 6 bases; junction bases outside the gene matches: 4. The CDR3 protein is CASGQAGNEQFF. Written as DNA, the CDR3 is TGTGCCAGCGGACAGGCCGGCAATGAGCAGTTCTTC.

This chain joins TRBV7-2 and TRBJ2-2, with D hard to call. V dropped 1 base and J dropped 2 bases, with 8 bases sitting between them. The germline CDR1 and CDR2 sequences are SGHTA and FQGNSA. The CDR3 extends over 15 amino acids. CDR3 bases: TGTGCCAGCAGCTTAGACCAGATCAACACCGGGGAGCTGTTTTTT. It specifies CASSLDQINTGELFF. Full variable domain (missing parts from reference TRBV7-2 and TRBJ2-2): GAGVSQSPSNKVTEKGKDVELRCDPISGHTALYWYRQSLGQGLEFLIYFQGNSAPDKSGLPSDRFSAERTGGSVSTLTIQRTQQEDSAVYLCASSLDQINTGELFFGEGSRLTVL.

The V call is TRBV28, the J call TRBJ1-5; D remains ambiguous. CDR1 and CDR2 (germline): MDHEN, SYDVKM. The CDR3 spans 11 residues. V was shortened by 4 bases and J by 7 bases, with 5 bases between the two germline ends. CDR3 residues: CASSSKQPQHF. CDR3 DNA: TGTGCCAGCAGTTCAAAACAGCCCCAGCATTTT.

V is TRBV14 and J is TRBJ1-1, with 7 positions matching TRBD1. Germline CDR1 reads SGHDN; CDR2 reads FVKESK. V trimming: 2 bases; J trimming: 3 bases; junction bases outside the gene matches: 12. This CDR3 contains 17 residues. CDR3 sequence: CASSQPTGSRGDTEAFF. The CDR3 DNA follows: TGTGCCAGCAGCCAACCGACAGGGTCCAGGGGGGACACTGAAGCTTTCTTT.

The table lists this clone with a count of one. The chain has TRBV6-5 and TRBJ2-2; D is unresolved. The germline V gene encodes CDR1 MNHEY and CDR2 SVGAGI. The ends were cut back, 10 bases at V and 6 bases at J, with 15 bases in the middle. This CDR3 spans 13 amino acids. The CDR3 reads CATPSGYSGELFF. CDR3 DNA sequence: TGTGCCACCCCCTCGGGTTACTCCGGGGAGCTGTTTTTT.